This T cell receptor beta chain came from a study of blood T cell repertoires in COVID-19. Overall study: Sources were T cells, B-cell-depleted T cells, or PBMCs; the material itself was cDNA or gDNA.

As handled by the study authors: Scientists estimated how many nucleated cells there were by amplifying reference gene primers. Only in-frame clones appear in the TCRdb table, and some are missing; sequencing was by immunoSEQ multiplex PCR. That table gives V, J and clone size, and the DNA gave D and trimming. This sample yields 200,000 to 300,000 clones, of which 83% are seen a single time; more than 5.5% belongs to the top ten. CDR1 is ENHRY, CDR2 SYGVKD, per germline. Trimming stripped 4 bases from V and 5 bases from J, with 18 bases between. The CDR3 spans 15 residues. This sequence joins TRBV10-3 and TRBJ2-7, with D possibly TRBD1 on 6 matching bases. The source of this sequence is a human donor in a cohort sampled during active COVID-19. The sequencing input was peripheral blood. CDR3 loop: CAISGKETGGHEQYF. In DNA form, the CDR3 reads TGTGCCATCAGTGGTAAGGAGACAGGCGGCCACGAGCAGTACTTC.